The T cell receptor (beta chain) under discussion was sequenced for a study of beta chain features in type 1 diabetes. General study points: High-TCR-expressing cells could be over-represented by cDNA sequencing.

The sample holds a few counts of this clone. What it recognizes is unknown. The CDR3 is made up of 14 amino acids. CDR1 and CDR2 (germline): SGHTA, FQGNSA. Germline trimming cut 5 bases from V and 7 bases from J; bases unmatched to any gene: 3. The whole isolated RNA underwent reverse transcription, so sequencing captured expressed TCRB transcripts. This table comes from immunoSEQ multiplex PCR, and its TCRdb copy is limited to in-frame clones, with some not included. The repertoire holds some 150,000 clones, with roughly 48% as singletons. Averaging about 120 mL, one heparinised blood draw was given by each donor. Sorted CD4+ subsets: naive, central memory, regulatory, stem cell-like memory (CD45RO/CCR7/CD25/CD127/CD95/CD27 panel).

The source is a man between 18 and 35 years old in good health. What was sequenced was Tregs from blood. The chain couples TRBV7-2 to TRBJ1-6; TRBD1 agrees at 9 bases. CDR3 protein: CASSLGTGNSPLHF. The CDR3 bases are TGTGCCAGCAGCCTCGGGACAGGGAATTCACCCCTCCACTTT.